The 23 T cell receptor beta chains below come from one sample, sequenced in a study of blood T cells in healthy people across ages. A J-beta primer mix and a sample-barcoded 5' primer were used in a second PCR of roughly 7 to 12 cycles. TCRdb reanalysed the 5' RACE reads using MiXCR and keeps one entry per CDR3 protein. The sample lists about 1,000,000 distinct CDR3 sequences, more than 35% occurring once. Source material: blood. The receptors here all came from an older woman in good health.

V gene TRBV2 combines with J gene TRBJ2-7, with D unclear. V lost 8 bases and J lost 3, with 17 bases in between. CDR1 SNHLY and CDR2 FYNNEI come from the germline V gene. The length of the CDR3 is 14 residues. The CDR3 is CASGTARIGYEQYF. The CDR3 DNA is TGTGCCAGCGGAACGGCGCGGATCGGCTACGAGCAGTACTTC.

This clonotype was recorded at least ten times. The CDR3 is CASSPPGSTDTQYF. CDR3 nucleotide sequence: TGTGCCAGCAGCCCCCCAGGGAGCACAGATACGCAGTATTTT. The rearrangement links TRBV18 to TRBJ2-3, with TRBD1 as a possible D gene (5 bases). Trimming cost V 8 bases and J 0 bases, with 12 bases left between them. Germline V gives CDR1 KGHSH, CDR2 LQKENI. The CDR3 totals 14 residues. The entire variable domain, with the rest obtained from reference TRBV18 and TRBJ2-3, is as follows: NAGVMQNPRHLVRRRGQEARLRCSPMKGHSHVYWYRQLPEEGLKFMVYLQKENIIDESGMPKERFSAEFPKEGPSILRIQQVVRGDSAAYFCASSPPGSTDTQYFGPGTRLTVL.

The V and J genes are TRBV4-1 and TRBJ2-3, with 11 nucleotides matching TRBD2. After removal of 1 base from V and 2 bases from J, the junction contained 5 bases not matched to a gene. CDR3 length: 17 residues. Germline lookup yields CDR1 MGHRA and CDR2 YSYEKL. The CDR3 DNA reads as TGCGCCAGCAGCCAAGCAGGGACTAGCGGTGCCACAGATACGCAGTATTTT. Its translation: CASSQAGTSGATDTQYF.

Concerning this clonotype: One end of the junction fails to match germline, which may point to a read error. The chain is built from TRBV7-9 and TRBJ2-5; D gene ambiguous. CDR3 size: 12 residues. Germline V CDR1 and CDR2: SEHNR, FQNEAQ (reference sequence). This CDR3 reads CAGSLARNEQYF. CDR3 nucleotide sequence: TGTGCCGGCAGCTTAGCAAGAAATGAGCAGTACTTC.

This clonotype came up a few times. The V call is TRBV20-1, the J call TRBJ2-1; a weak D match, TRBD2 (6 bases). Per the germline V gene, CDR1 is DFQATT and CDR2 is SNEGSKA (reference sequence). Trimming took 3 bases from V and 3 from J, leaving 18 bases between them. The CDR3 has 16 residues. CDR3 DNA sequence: TGCAGTGCTAGTGACCCAATAGCGGAGCTCTACAATGAGCAGTTCTTC. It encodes CSASDPIAELYNEQFF.

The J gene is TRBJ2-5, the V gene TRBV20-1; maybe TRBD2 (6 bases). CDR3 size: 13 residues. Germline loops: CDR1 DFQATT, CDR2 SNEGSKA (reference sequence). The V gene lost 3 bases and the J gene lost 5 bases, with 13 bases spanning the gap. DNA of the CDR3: TGCAGTGCTAGCCCCGGGAGCGGGGAGACCCAGTACTTC. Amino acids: CSASPGSGETQYF.

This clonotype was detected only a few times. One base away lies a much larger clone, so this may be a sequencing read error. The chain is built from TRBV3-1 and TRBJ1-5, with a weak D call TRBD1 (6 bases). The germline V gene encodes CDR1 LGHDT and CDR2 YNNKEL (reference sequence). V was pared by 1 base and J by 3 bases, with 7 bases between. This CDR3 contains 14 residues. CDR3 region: CASSQAGVNQPQHF. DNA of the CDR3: TGTGCCAGCAGCCAAGCAGGGGTCAATCAGCCCCAGCATTTT.

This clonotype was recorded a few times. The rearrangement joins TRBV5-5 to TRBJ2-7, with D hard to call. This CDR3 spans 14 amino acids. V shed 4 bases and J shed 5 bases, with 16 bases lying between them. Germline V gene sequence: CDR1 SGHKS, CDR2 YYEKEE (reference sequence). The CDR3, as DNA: TGTGCCAGCAGCATGCAGGTGAAGGTCCACGAGCAGTACTTC. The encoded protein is CASSMQVKVHEQYF.

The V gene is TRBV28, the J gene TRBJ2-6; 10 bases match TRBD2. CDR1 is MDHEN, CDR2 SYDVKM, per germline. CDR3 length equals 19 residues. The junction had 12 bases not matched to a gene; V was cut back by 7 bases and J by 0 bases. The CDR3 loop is CASISGGAVEYSGANVLTF. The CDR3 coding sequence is TGTGCCAGCATAAGCGGGGGGGCCGTCGAGTACTCTGGGGCCAACGTCCTGACTTTC.

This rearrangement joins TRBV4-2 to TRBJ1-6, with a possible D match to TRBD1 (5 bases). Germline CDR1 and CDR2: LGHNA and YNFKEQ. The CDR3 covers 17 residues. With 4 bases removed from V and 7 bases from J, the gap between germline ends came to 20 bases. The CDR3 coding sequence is TGTGCCAGCAGCCCTAACGAGGGGAGTTCGGCAAATTCACCCCTCCACTTT. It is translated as CASSPNEGSSANSPLHF.

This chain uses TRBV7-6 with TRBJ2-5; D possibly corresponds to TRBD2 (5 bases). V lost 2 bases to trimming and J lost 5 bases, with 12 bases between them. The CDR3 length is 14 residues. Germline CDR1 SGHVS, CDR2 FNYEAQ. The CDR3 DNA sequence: TGTGCCAGCAGCTTACGGAGCTCGGGGGAGACCCAGTACTTC. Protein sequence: CASSLRSSGETQYF.

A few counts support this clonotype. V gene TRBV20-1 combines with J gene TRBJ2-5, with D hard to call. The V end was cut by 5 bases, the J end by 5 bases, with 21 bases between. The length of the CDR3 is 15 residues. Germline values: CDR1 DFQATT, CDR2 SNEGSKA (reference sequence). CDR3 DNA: TGCAGTGCTCGCCAAAATGGCCGGGCTCGTGAGACCCAGTACTTC. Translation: CSARQNGRARETQYF.

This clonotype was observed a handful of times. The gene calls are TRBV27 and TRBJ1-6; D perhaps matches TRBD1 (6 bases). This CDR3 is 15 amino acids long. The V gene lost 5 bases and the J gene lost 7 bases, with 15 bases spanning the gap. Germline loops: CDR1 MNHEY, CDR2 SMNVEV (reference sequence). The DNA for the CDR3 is TGTGCCAGCAGTCCAGGGGCAGAACCCAATTCACCCCTCCACTTT. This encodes CASSPGAEPNSPLHF.

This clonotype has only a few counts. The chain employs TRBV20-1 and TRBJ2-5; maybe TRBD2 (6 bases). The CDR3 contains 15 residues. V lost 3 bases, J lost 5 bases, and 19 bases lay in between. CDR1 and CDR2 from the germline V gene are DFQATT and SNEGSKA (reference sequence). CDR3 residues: CSASLAVPGVETQYF. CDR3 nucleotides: TGCAGTGCTAGCTTAGCGGTCCCGGGGGTGGAGACCCAGTACTTC.

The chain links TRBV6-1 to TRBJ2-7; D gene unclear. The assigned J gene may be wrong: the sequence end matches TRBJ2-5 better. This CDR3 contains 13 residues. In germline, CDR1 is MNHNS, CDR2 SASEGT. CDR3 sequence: CASEGHIGETQYF. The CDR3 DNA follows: TGTGCCAGCGAAGGGCATATTGGAGAGACCCAGTACTTC.

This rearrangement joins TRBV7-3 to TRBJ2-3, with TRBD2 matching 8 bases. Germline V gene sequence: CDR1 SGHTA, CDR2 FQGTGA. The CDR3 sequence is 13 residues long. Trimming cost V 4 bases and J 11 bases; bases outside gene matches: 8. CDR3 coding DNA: TGTGCCAGCAGCTCACCTCTAGCGGGCGGGCAGTATTTT. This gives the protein CASSSPLAGGQYF. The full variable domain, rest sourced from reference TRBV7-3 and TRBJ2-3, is GAGVSQTPSNKVTEKGKYVELRCDPISGHTALYWYRQSLGQGPEFLIYFQGTGAADDSGLPNDRFFAVRPEGSVSTLKIQRTERGDSAVYLCASSSPLAGGQYFGPGTRLTVL.

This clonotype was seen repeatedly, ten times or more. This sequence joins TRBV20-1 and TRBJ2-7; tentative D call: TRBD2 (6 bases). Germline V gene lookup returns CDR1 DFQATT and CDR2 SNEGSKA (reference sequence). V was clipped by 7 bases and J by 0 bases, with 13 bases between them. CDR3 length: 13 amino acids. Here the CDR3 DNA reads TGCAGTGTACCCCGGGACTCCTCCTACGAGCAGTACTTC. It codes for CSVPRDSSYEQYF.

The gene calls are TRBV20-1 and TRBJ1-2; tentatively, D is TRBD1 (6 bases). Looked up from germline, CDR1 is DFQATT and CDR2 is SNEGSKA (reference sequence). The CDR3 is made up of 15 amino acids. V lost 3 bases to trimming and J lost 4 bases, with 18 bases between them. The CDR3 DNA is TGCAGTGCTAGTTCCTCGGGGGCTGGAAGCTATGGCTACACCTTC. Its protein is CSASSSGAGSYGYTF.

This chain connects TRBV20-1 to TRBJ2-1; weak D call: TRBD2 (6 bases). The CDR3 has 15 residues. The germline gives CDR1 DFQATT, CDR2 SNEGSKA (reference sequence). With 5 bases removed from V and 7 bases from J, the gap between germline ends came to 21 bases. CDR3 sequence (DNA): TGCAGTGCTCTCCCTCTTGGAGGGGCGGGTAATGAGCAGTTCTTC. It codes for CSALPLGGAGNEQFF.

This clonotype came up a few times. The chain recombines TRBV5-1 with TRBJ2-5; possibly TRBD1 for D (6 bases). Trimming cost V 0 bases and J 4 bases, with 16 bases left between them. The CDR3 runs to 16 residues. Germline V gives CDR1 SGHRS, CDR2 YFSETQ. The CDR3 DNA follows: TGCGCCAGCAGCTTGGCCGGACGGTGGGGGCGAGAGACCCAGTACTTC. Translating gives CASSLAGRWGRETQYF.

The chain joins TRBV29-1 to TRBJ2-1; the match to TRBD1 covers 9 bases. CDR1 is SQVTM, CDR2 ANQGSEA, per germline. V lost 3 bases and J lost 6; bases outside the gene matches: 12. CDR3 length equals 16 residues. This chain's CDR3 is CSVDGRGTGTINEQFF. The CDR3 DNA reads TGCAGCGTTGACGGCCGGGGGACAGGGACTATCAATGAGCAGTTCTTC.

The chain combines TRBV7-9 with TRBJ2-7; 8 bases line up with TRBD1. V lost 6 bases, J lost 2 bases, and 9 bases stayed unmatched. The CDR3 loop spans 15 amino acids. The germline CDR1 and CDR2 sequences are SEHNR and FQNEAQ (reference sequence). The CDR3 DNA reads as TGTGCCAGCAGACATACCGGGACAGGAACCTACGAGCAGTACTTC. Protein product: CASRHTGTGTYEQYF.

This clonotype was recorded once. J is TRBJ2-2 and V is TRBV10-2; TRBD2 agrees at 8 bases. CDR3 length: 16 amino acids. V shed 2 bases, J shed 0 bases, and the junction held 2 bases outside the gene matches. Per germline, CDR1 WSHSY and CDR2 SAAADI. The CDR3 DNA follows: TGCGCCAGCAGTGAGGGAGCGGGAGCGAACACCGGGGAGCTGTTTTTT. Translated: CASSEGAGANTGELFF.